These 23 T cell receptor beta chains were all obtained from the same sample, sequenced in a study of blood T cell repertoires in COVID-19 (TCRdb year 2020). The library came from the immunoSEQ multiplex PCR assay. Drawn from immuneACCESS, this table holds only the in-frame rearrangements with V and J called that TCRdb kept. Clones are partly lost; checked studies trace under half to an unresolved V gene and leave the rest unexplained. Present in this sample are under 300,000 clones, around 83% of which were seen just once. The leading ten clones occupy roughly 5.7% of the sample. The sample taken for sequencing was peripheral blood. Receptors were obtained from a man aged 80 or over with acute or convalescent COVID-19.

The chain employs TRBV24-1 and TRBJ2-1; TRBD2 matches at 9 bases. In germline, CDR1 is KGHDR, CDR2 SFDVKD. The CDR3 spans 14 residues. V lost 3 bases to trimming and J lost 13 bases; unmatched junction nucleotides: 9. CDR3 nucleotide sequence: TGTGCCACCAGTGATCCTAATAGCGGGAGAGAACAGTTCTTC. It yields the protein CATSDPNSGREQFF.

The chain links TRBV2 to TRBJ1-3; D possibly corresponds to TRBD1 (5 bases). This CDR3 is built from 15 residues. V lost 3 bases, J lost 0 bases, and 9 bases lay in between. Germline V gene data show CDR1 as SNHLY and CDR2 as FYNNEI. CDR3 region: CASSEGPASGNTIYF. As DNA, the CDR3 is TGTGCCAGCAGTGAGGGGCCCGCCTCTGGAAACACCATATATTTT.

The chain combines TRBV6-5 with TRBJ1-2; D call uncertain. Trimming took 5 bases from V and 0 from J, leaving 4 bases between them. Germline CDR1 and CDR2: MNHEY and SVGAGI. The CDR3 spans 12 residues. The CDR3 loop is CASSQSNYGYTF. In nucleotides, the CDR3 is TGTGCCAGCAGTCAGTCTAACTATGGCTACACCTTC.

The chain joins TRBV2 to TRBJ2-7, with D hard to call. The germline V gene encodes CDR1 SNHLY and CDR2 FYNNEI. CDR3 length: 10 residues. The germline V and J ends were trimmed by 6 bases and 4 bases, with 4 bases remaining between them. The CDR3 region has the DNA TGTGCCAGCAGCGAGTACGAGCAGTACTTC. Encoded protein: CASSEYEQYF.

The chain joins TRBV6-5 to TRBJ2-3; D is uncertain. The germline CDR1 and CDR2 sequences are MNHEY and SVGAGI. The V gene lost 4 bases and the J gene lost 0 bases, with 14 bases spanning the gap. The CDR3 runs 16 residues. The CDR3 DNA follows: TGTGCCAGCAGTTCGCCTCGCGATCCTAGCACAGATACGCAGTATTTT. Translated: CASSSPRDPSTDTQYF.

V and J are TRBV5-1 and TRBJ2-1; 9 positions match TRBD1. The germline CDR1 and CDR2 sequences are SGHRS and YFSETQ. With 5 bases clipped from V and 0 bases from J, the junction kept 9 bases outside the gene matches. The CDR3 length is 17 residues. The CDR3 spells CASSAGTGTDSYNEQFF. The CDR3 coding sequence is TGCGCCAGCAGTGCCGGGACAGGGACCGACTCCTACAATGAGCAGTTCTTC.

The rearrangement joins TRBV9 to TRBJ2-1; 9 nucleotides match TRBD1. After removal of 4 bases from V and 6 bases from J, the junction contained 17 bases not matched to a gene. The V gene's germline CDR1 is SGDLS and CDR2 YYNGEE. CDR3 length: 18 amino acids. CDR3 loop: CASSKQGQGILIANEQFF. The CDR3 nucleotides are TGTGCCAGCAGCAAGCAGGGACAGGGTATACTCATTGCCAATGAGCAGTTCTTC.

This chain joins TRBV7-9 and TRBJ2-2; no clear D gene. The CDR3 is 15 amino acids. CDR1 and CDR2 from the germline V gene are SEHNR and FQNEAQ (reference sequence). The V and J ends lost 4 bases and 6 bases respectively, with 15 bases between them. The CDR3 is CASSSAQRIAGELFF. The CDR3 DNA follows: TGTGCCAGCAGCTCCGCCCAGAGGATTGCCGGGGAGCTGTTTTTT.

The chain joins TRBV7-9 to TRBJ2-7; D might be TRBD1 (6 bases). CDR1 SEHNR and CDR2 FQNEAQ come from the germline V gene (reference sequence). The CDR3 loop spans 15 amino acids. V was cut by 5 bases and J by 3 bases, with 17 bases left in between. CDR3 DNA sequence: TGTGCCAGCAGCGCCGGTCTTGCAGGGGTCTACGAGCAGTACTTC. This codes for CASSAGLAGVYEQYF.

The chain recombines TRBV27 with TRBJ1-6, with D possibly TRBD1 on 6 matching bases. CDR1 and CDR2 (germline): MNHEY, SMNVEV (reference sequence). Trimming stripped 8 bases from V and 0 bases from J, with 17 bases between. CDR3 size: 17 residues. CDR3 in amino acids: CASRTGTKGSYNSPLHF. The CDR3 region has the DNA TGTGCCAGCCGTACAGGGACCAAGGGCTCCTATAATTCACCCCTCCACTTT.

This chain connects TRBV27 to TRBJ1-6; 7 bases are shared with TRBD1. Looked up from germline, CDR1 is MNHEY and CDR2 is SMNVEV (reference sequence). Trimming took 6 bases from V and 0 from J; bases not matched to a gene: 11. The CDR3 contains 18 residues. CDR3 DNA: TGTGCCAGCAGCCCCGGGACAGATAGCAACTCCTATAATTCACCCCTCCACTTT. Protein product: CASSPGTDSNSYNSPLHF.

The V and J genes are TRBV3-1 (or the pseudogene TRBV3-2) and TRBJ2-7; 11 positions agree with TRBD2. After removal of 0 bases from V and 5 bases from J, the junction contained 3 bases not matched to a gene. This CDR3 contains 15 residues. Germline assignment: CDR1 LGHDT and CDR2 YNNKEL (reference sequence). The CDR3 reads CASSQDLTSGNEQYF. CDR3 sequence (DNA): TGTGCCAGCAGCCAAGATCTGACTAGCGGGAACGAGCAGTACTTC.

J is TRBJ1-2 and V is TRBV5-1; D is uncertain. Germline CDR1 SGHRS, CDR2 YFSETQ. V was trimmed by 0 bases and J by 1 base, leaving 7 bases between them. The CDR3 is 14 amino acids. CDR3 sequence: CASSLDQINYGYTF. The CDR3, as DNA: TGCGCCAGCAGCTTGGATCAGATTAACTATGGCTACACCTTC.

The V and J genes are TRBV7-9 and TRBJ2-5, with TRBD2 matching over 9 bases. The ends lost 4 bases at V and 4 bases at J; junction bases unmatched: 7. The CDR3 sequence is 15 residues long. The germline gives CDR1 SEHNR, CDR2 FQNEAQ (reference sequence). This CDR3 is CASSYPGTSRETQYF. As DNA, the CDR3 is TGTGCCAGCAGCTACCCCGGGACTAGCAGAGAGACCCAGTACTTC.

This clone was seen a handful of times. The chain combines TRBV6-1 with TRBJ1-5, with 8 bases identical to TRBD1. With V trimmed by 4 bases and J by 2 bases, 10 bases remained unmatched. Germline V CDR1 and CDR2: MNHNS, SASEGT. The CDR3 runs to 17 residues. CDR3 amino acids: CASSAYPGQEGNQPQHF. The CDR3 DNA reads TGTGCCAGCAGTGCGTACCCGGGACAGGAGGGCAATCAGCCCCAGCATTTT.

The V call is TRBV3-1 (or the pseudogene TRBV3-2), the J call TRBJ1-1, with D hard to call. The length of the CDR3 is 15 residues. Germline V lookup: CDR1 LGHDT, CDR2 YNNKEL (reference sequence). The V and J ends lost 1 base and 5 bases respectively, with 14 bases between them. The CDR3 loop is CASSQVGQVETEAFF. DNA for the CDR3: TGTGCCAGCAGCCAAGTTGGCCAGGTCGAGACTGAAGCTTTCTTT.

The V and J genes are TRBV5-1 and TRBJ2-5; D not certain. Looked up from germline, CDR1 is SGHRS and CDR2 is YFSETQ. Deletions cut 4 bases from V and 4 bases from J, with 17 bases between. The CDR3 totals 15 residues. The CDR3, as DNA: TGCGCCAGCAGCCCAGCGCTGGTTGTGGTAGAGACCCAGTACTTC. This gives the protein CASSPALVVVETQYF.

This clone has just a few counts. The rearrangement uses TRBV25-1 and TRBJ2-4, with 9 nucleotides matching TRBD1. Germline-derived CDR1 and CDR2 are MGHDK and SYGVNS. This CDR3 has 14 residues. V trimming: 3 bases; J trimming: 11 bases; junction bases outside the gene matches: 8. The DNA for the CDR3 is TGTGCCAGCAGTGATACGGGACAGGGTTTTTTTCAGTACTTC. It yields the protein CASSDTGQGFFQYF.

This chain joins TRBV2 and TRBJ1-3; 8 bases fit TRBD1. Per germline, CDR1 SNHLY and CDR2 FYNNEI. The CDR3 length is 15 residues. The V gene end was trimmed by 2 bases and the J gene end by 3 bases; junction bases not matched to a gene: 3. The chain's CDR3 is CASSEQGALGNTIYF. CDR3 in DNA: TGTGCCAGCAGTGAACAGGGGGCGCTTGGAAACACCATATATTTT.

The chain uses TRBV25-1 and TRBJ2-7, with 10 nucleotides matching TRBD1. V trimming: 3 bases; J trimming: 6 bases; junction bases outside the gene matches: 8. CDR3 size: 15 residues. Germline CDR1 and CDR2: MGHDK and SYGVNS. Written as DNA, the CDR3 is TGTGCCAGCAGTGATGAACGGGACAGGGGCCTCGAGCAGTACTTC. Translating gives CASSDERDRGLEQYF.

V gene TRBV11-2 combines with J gene TRBJ2-5, with 7 bases aligning to TRBD2. The germline V gene has CDR1 SGHAT and CDR2 FQNNGV. V lost 0 bases, J lost 7 bases, and 5 bases stayed unmatched. This CDR3 comprises 14 residues. This CDR3 is CASSLDNPSGTQYF. In DNA form, the CDR3 reads TGTGCCAGCAGCTTAGATAACCCTAGCGGGACCCAGTACTTC.

J is TRBJ1-5 and V is TRBV14; D not resolved. The V gene's germline CDR1 is SGHDN and CDR2 FVKESK. Trimming removed 0 bases at V and 7 bases at J, with 7 bases between. The CDR3 totals 13 residues. CDR3 in DNA: TGTGCCAGCAGCCAAGACATGGGCCAGCCCCAGCATTTT. Translating it yields CASSQDMGQPQHF.

The CDR3, as DNA: TGCGCCAGCAGCTTGCTTTCAGGCGACCTAAAGACCAATGGCTACACCTTC. This encodes CASSLLSGDLKTNGYTF. The rearrangement joins TRBV5-1 to TRBJ1-2; D remains unclear. Germline values: CDR1 SGHRS, CDR2 YFSETQ. This CDR3 spans 17 amino acids. Trimming removed 1 base from V and 6 bases from J, with 22 bases in between.